The rows below give T cell receptor beta chains drawn from one sample of a study of human thymus T cells. Profiling relied on immunoSEQ multiplex PCR, and the TCRdb table lists in-frame clones only, not all of them. The sample contains 40,000 to 55,000 clones, 90% to 95% of which appear only once. The sample consisted of blood. Every receptor here comes from a boy younger than two with a congenital heart defect but otherwise immunologically healthy. The conserved cysteine and the conserved F or W are not part of the CDR3 here. Each record gives: clone size, V gene, J gene, D gene, CDR3 protein. The D gene is left open where the match is weak. Clone size is shown for a subset of rows, as once, few, many or a class of expanded clone.

clone_size: -
v_call: TRBV15
j_call: TRBJ2-3
d_call: -
cdr3_aa: ATSRDVGPFYSTDTQY

clone_size: -
v_call: TRBV7-8
j_call: TRBJ1-3
d_call: -
cdr3_aa: ASSLTSGNTIY

clone_size: -
v_call: TRBV2
j_call: TRBJ2-2
d_call: -
cdr3_aa: ASSPGDSDSTGELF

clone_size: -
v_call: TRBV6-1
j_call: TRBJ2-5
d_call: -
cdr3_aa: ASRMSWKETQY

clone_size: -
v_call: TRBV5-1
j_call: TRBJ1-6
d_call: -
cdr3_aa: ASSLEKGGKNSPLH

clone_size: -
v_call: TRBV2
j_call: TRBJ1-1
d_call: TRBD1
cdr3_aa: ASPGTDNTEAF

clone_size: -
v_call: TRBV30
j_call: TRBJ2-7
d_call: -
cdr3_aa: AWSTGSYEQY

clone_size: -
v_call: TRBV6-1
j_call: TRBJ2-3
d_call: -
cdr3_aa: ASRPSTDTQY

clone_size: -
v_call: TRBV28
j_call: TRBJ2-7
d_call: -
cdr3_aa: ASSFPLGSYEQY

clone_size: -
v_call: TRBV28
j_call: TRBJ1-5
d_call: TRBD1
cdr3_aa: ASSLDREGQPQH

clone_size: -
v_call: TRBV11-2
j_call: TRBJ1-3
d_call: -
cdr3_aa: ASSLEFSGNTIY

clone_size: -
v_call: TRBV27
j_call: TRBJ2-3
d_call: TRBD2
cdr3_aa: ASSLLAGTDTQY

clone_size: -
v_call: TRBV6-5
j_call: TRBJ2-7
d_call: TRBD1
cdr3_aa: ASSYSPGGSYEQY

clone_size: -
v_call: TRBV5-1
j_call: TRBJ1-3
d_call: -
cdr3_aa: ASSLSGGPGNTIY

clone_size: -
v_call: TRBV27
j_call: TRBJ1-1
d_call: TRBD1
cdr3_aa: ASSFTGGTEAF

clone_size: -
v_call: TRBV4-3
j_call: TRBJ2-5
d_call: -
cdr3_aa: ASSHGIKETQY

clone_size: -
v_call: TRBV7-6
j_call: TRBJ2-5
d_call: -
cdr3_aa: ASSLATQETQY

clone_size: -
v_call: TRBV7-9
j_call: TRBJ1-1
d_call: -
cdr3_aa: ASSPEGDGTEAF

clone_size: -
v_call: TRBV5-1
j_call: TRBJ2-4
d_call: -
cdr3_aa: ASSLGSGDIQY

clone_size: once
v_call: TRBV20-1
j_call: TRBJ2-3
d_call: TRBD2
cdr3_aa: SARGLAGQY

clone_size: -
v_call: TRBV28
j_call: TRBJ1-1
d_call: -
cdr3_aa: ASSLEGSNTEAF

clone_size: once
v_call: TRBV9
j_call: TRBJ2-7
d_call: -
cdr3_aa: ASSPRSEQY

clone_size: -
v_call: TRBV2
j_call: TRBJ1-1
d_call: -
cdr3_aa: ASIAVSEAEAF

clone_size: -
v_call: TRBV27
j_call: TRBJ2-3
d_call: -
cdr3_aa: ASSSLARADTQY

clone_size: once
v_call: TRBV19
j_call: TRBJ2-2
d_call: -
cdr3_aa: ASTPGVRTGELF

clone_size: once
v_call: TRBV21-1
j_call: TRBJ2-3
d_call: -
cdr3_aa: ASSKVSHTSLADTQY

clone_size: once
v_call: TRBV13
j_call: TRBJ2-3
d_call: TRBD1
cdr3_aa: ASRPTGLADTQY

clone_size: -
v_call: TRBV4-3
j_call: TRBJ2-1
d_call: -
cdr3_aa: ASSQDRSEQF

clone_size: -
v_call: TRBV19
j_call: TRBJ1-2
d_call: -
cdr3_aa: ASSGRPMGPNYGYT

clone_size: -
v_call: TRBV7-2
j_call: TRBJ1-3
d_call: -
cdr3_aa: ASSSGTAGGNTIY

clone_size: -
v_call: TRBV4-1
j_call: TRBJ2-3
d_call: TRBD2
cdr3_aa: ASSRLAGGWDTQY

clone_size: -
v_call: TRBV11-2
j_call: TRBJ1-1
d_call: -
cdr3_aa: ASSLEGRQKAF

clone_size: -
v_call: TRBV2
j_call: TRBJ2-5
d_call: -
cdr3_aa: ASRDRNQETQY

clone_size: once
v_call: TRBV5-4
j_call: TRBJ2-3
d_call: TRBD2
cdr3_aa: ASSLVLAGQDTQY

clone_size: -
v_call: TRBV4-1
j_call: TRBJ1-4
d_call: -
cdr3_aa: ASSHDEKLF

clone_size: -
v_call: TRBV6-5
j_call: TRBJ1-4
d_call: -
cdr3_aa: ASSNNEKLF

clone_size: -
v_call: TRBV5-1
j_call: TRBJ2-3
d_call: -
cdr3_aa: ASSAGGWIADTQY

clone_size: -
v_call: TRBV2
j_call: TRBJ2-7
d_call: TRBD2
cdr3_aa: ASIPSGELEQY

clone_size: -
v_call: TRBV28
j_call: TRBJ2-3
d_call: -
cdr3_aa: ASSDRTDTQY

clone_size: few
v_call: TRBV7-2
j_call: TRBJ2-7
d_call: -
cdr3_aa: ASSFLGGPDLEQY

clone_size: -
v_call: TRBV30
j_call: TRBJ1-2
d_call: -
cdr3_aa: AWNRALYGYT

clone_size: -
v_call: TRBV5-1
j_call: TRBJ1-1
d_call: TRBD1
cdr3_aa: ASSRTGNTEAF

clone_size: -
v_call: TRBV4-1
j_call: TRBJ1-2
d_call: -
cdr3_aa: ASSQEYLVGNYGYT

clone_size: -
v_call: TRBV11-2
j_call: TRBJ1-2
d_call: -
cdr3_aa: ASSLQFPGDYGYT